A selection of T cell receptor beta chains follows, all from one sample in a study of T cells in Graves' hyperthyroidism and ophthalmopathy. MiXCR was run by TCRdb on the multiplex PCR reads, yielding one entry per CDR3 protein. This table holds 400,000 or so distinct CDR3 sequences, approximately 14% found once. The specimen sequenced was blood. All receptors come from a woman under 40 with Graves' ophthalmopathy. Both conserved end residues are part of each CDR3. D genes are given only for firm matches. Clone size is shown for a subset of rows, as once, few, many or a class of expanded clone.

TRBJ2-3	TRBV27	many	.	TGTGCCAGCAGTTTATCATGGGGCAGCACAGATACGCAGTATTTT	CASSLSWGSTDTQYF
TRBJ2-7	TRBV7-9	many	.	TGTGCCAGCAGCCCTTCGAGCTCCTACGAGCAGTACTTC	CASSPSSSYEQYF
TRBJ2-7	TRBV28	many	TRBD1	TGTGCCAGCAGTTTCCGACAGGGGGCTAGGTACGAGCAGTACTTC	CASSFRQGARYEQYF
TRBJ1-6	TRBV12-3/TRBV12-4	few	.	TGTGCCAGCAGTTTATTCAGGACTCGGGGTTCACCCCTCCACTTT	CASSLFRTRGSPLHF
TRBJ2-3	TRBV30	few	.	TGTGCCTGGAGTGTTCGGGGGGCGGCGGCAGATACGCAGTATTTT	CAWSVRGAAADTQYF
TRBJ2-3	TRBV20-1	many	TRBD2	TGCAGTGCAGCGGCTAGCGGGGAGACAGATACGCAGTATTTT	CSAAASGETDTQYF
TRBJ2-7	TRBV16	few	TRBD2	TGTGCCAGCAGCCCCTCGGGACTAGCGGATAGCTCCTACGAGCAGTACTTC	CASSPSGLADSSYEQYF
TRBJ2-3	TRBV6-1	many	TRBD2	TGTGCCAGCAGGGGACTAGCGGATCCAGATACGCAGTATTTT	CASRGLADPDTQYF
TRBJ2-3	TRBV20-1	many	TRBD2	TGCAGTGCCGAACGCCCGCCGACTAGCGGGGGAGATACGCAGTATTTT	CSAERPPTSGGDTQYF
TRBJ2-3	TRBV10-3	.	TRBD1	TGTGCCATCAGATCGGACAGGGGCGAGATAGATACGCAGTATTTT	CAIRSDRGEIDTQYF
TRBJ1-6	TRBV9	.	TRBD1	TGTGCCAGCAACGGAGCGGGGACAGGAGGTTCACCCCTCCACTTT	CASNGAGTGGSPLHF